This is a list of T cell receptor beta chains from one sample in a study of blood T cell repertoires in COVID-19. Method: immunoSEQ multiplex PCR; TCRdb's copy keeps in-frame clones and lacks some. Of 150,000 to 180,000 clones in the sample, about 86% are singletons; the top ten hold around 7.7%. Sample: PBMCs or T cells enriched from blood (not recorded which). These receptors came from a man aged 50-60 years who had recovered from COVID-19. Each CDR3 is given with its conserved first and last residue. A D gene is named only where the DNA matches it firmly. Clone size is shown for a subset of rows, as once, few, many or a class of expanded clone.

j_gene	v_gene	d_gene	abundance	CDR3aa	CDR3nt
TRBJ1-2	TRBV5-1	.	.	CASSPRGTNYGYTF	TGCGCCAGCAGCCCCCGAGGTACTAACTATGGCTACACCTTC
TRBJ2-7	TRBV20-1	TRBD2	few	CSASPPSGGSYEQYF	TGCAGTGCTAGTCCCCCCAGCGGGGGGTCCTACGAGCAGTACTTC
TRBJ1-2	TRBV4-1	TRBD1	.	CASSQGTGGYGYTF	TGCGCCAGCAGCCAGGGGACAGGGGGATATGGCTACACCTTC
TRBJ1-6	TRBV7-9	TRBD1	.	CASSLTGGTYNSPLHF	TGTGCCAGCAGCTTAACAGGGGGTACCTATAATTCACCCCTCCACTTT
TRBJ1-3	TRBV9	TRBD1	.	CASSISDRGPGNTIYF	TGTGCCAGCAGCATTTCCGACAGGGGACCTGGAAACACCATATATTTT
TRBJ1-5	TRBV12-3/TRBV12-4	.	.	CASSFIDEGPQHF	TGTGCCAGCAGTTTCATCGACGAGGGACCCCAGCATTTT
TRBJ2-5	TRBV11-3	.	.	CASSSEAASETQYF	TGTGCCAGCAGCTCGGAGGCAGCCTCAGAGACCCAGTACTTC
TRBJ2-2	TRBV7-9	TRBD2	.	CASSPGSGRNTGELFF	TGTGCCAGCAGCCCCGGAAGCGGGAGGAACACCGGGGAGCTGTTTTTT
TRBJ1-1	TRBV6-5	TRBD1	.	CASNPDRVNTEAFF	TGTGCCAGCAACCCGGACAGGGTGAACACTGAAGCTTTCTTT
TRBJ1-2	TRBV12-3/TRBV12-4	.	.	CASSLGRAGGYTF	TGTGCCAGCAGTTTGGGTAGGGCGGGTGGCTACACCTTC
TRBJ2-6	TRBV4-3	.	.	CASSQPDSSGANVLTF	TGCGCCAGCAGCCAACCGGACAGCTCTGGGGCCAACGTCCTGACTTTC
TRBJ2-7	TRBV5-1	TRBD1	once	CASSPTTGGTEQYF	TGCGCCAGCAGCCCTACGACAGGGGGTACCGAGCAGTACTTC
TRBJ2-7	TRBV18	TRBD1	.	CASSPGQGVSYEQYF	TGTGCCAGCTCACCGGGACAGGGGGTGAGCTACGAGCAGTACTTC
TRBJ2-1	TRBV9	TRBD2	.	CASSVDAGGYNEQFF	TGTGCCAGCAGCGTGGACGCGGGGGGATACAATGAGCAGTTCTTC
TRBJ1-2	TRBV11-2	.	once	CASSPDSFYGYTF	TGTGCCAGCAGCCCTGACTCATTCTATGGCTACACCTTC
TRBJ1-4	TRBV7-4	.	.	CASTLFPAHRTATNEKLFF	TGTGCCAGCACCTTATTCCCTGCGCACAGAACTGCAACTAATGAAAAACTGTTTTTT
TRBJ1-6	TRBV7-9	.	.	CASSEQGFGSPLHF	TGTGCCAGCAGCGAACAGGGTTTCGGTTCACCCCTCCACTTT
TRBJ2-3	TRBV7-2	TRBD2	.	CASSLGSSGFSTDTQYF	TGTGCCAGCAGCTTAGGGTCTAGCGGGTTTAGCACAGATACGCAGTATTTT
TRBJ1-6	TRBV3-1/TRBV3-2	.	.	CASSHGQYNSPLHF	TGTGCCAGCAGTCACGGACAGTATAATTCACCCCTCCACTTT
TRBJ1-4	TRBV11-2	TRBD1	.	CASSLDGGQGVKLFF	TGTGCCAGCAGCTTAGACGGAGGACAGGGTGTTAAACTGTTTTTT
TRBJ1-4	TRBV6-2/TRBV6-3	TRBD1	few	CASGHRDRGPNEKLFF	TGTGCCAGCGGCCACCGGGACAGGGGACCGAATGAAAAACTGTTTTTT
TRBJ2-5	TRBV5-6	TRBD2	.	CASSLVLAAQETQYF	TGTGCCAGCAGCTTGGTTCTAGCGGCGCAAGAGACCCAGTACTTC
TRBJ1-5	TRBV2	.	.	CASSEVRGYSNQPQHF	TGTGCCAGCAGTGAAGTACGCGGATATAGCAATCAGCCCCAGCATTTT
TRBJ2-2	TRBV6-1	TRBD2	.	CASSGSTSGDTGELFF	TGTGCCAGCAGTGGATCGACTAGCGGGGACACCGGGGAGCTGTTTTTT
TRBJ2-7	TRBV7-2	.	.	CASSLERTGYEQYF	TGTGCCAGCAGCTTAGAAAGGACGGGGTACGAGCAGTACTTC
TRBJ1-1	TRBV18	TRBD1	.	CASSLDRAEAFF	TGTGCCAGCTCACTGGACAGGGCTGAAGCTTTCTTT
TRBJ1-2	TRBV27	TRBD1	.	CASSFDREYGYTF	TGTGCCAGCAGTTTCGACAGGGAGTATGGCTACACCTTC
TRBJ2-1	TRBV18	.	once	CASSPTQNNEQFF	TGTGCCAGCTCACCTACACAGAACAATGAGCAGTTCTTC
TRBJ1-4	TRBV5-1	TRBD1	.	CASSPDRGDLKLFF	TGCGCCAGCAGCCCTGACAGGGGGGACCTAAAACTGTTTTTT
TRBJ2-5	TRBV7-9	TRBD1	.	CASSLDRDGQGGQETQYF	TGTGCCAGCAGCTTAGATAGAGACGGACAGGGTGGACAAGAGACCCAGTACTTC
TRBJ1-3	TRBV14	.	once	CASSQDKGGQNSGNTIYF	TGTGCCAGCAGCCAAGATAAGGGCGGGCAAAACTCTGGAAACACCATATATTTT
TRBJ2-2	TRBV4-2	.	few	CASSQRQFGRELFF	TGTGCCAGCAGCCAACGACAGTTTGGTAGGGAGCTGTTTTTT